The clone carrying this TCR beta chain has a handful of counts. What it binds is unknown. Losses at the gene ends were 7 bases for V and 1 base for J; bases not matched to a gene: 7. CDR3 length: 15 residues. This specimen comes from a study of post-analysis software for immune sequencing data. Whole-study context: In terms of disease course, relapsing-remitting, secondary progressive and progressive-relapsing multiple sclerosis were included.

Regarding the study as a whole: Under F measure analysis, samples from one preparation batch co-clustered strongly. When compared against controls, multiple sclerosis patients showed significantly lower normalized Chao1 diversity. Five or six TRBV segments, TRBV5-6, TRBV5-1 and TRBV20-1 among them, were found more frequent in patients than controls.

TCR beta cDNA libraries included unique molecular identifiers. A few hundred thousand cDNA molecules were obtained from about 0.98 to 11 million T cells. TCRdb re-called the PCR reads with MiXCR, one entry per CDR3 protein. The sample contains 750,000 to 950,000 distinct CDR3 sequences, roughly 46% of which appear only once. The chain carries TRBV12-3 or TRBV12-4 and TRBJ2-3, with 8 bases aligning to TRBD2. The clonotype comes from a girl aged 5 to 17 with multiple sclerosis. Sequences were obtained from blood. This CDR3 is CASTPDGRGTDTQYF. As DNA, the CDR3 is TGTGCCAGCACCCCCGACGGGAGGGGCACAGATACGCAGTATTTT.